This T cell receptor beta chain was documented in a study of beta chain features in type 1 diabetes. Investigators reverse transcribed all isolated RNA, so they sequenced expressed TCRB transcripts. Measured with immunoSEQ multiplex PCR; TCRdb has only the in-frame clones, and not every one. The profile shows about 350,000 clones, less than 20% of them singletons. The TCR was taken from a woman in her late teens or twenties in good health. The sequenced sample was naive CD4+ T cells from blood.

As DNA, the CDR3 is TGTGCCAGCAGCCCCGTTGGGCGGGGGGGCTCCGAGCAGTACTTC. Translation: CASSPVGRGGSEQYF. The V and J genes are TRBV7-2 and TRBJ2-7; TRBD2 agrees at 9 bases. V was pared by 5 bases and J by 6 bases, with 11 bases of the junction left unmatched. CDR1 is SGHTA and CDR2 is FQGNSA in the germline V gene. The CDR3 length is 15 residues.